Listed below are T cell receptor beta chains from one sample, sequenced in a study of blood T cell repertoires in COVID-19. Produced via immunoSEQ multiplex PCR; TCRdb's table is partial and in-frame only. The sample comprises approximately 200,000 clones, around nine tenths of which are singletons, and roughly a tenth rests with the top ten. The specimen was PBMCs or T cells enriched from blood (not recorded which). The receptors here all came from a man aged 30 to 45 who had recovered from COVID-19. The CDR3 runs from the conserved cysteine through the conserved F or W. A D gene is named only where the DNA matches it firmly. Rows give clone size only sometimes, using once, few, many, or a class for an expanded clone.

-,-,TRBJ1-1,TRBV3-1/TRBV3-2,TGTGCCAGCAGCCAGGGTGGCGGCACTGAAGCTTTCTTT,CASSQGGGTEAFF
TRBD2,few,TRBJ2-3,TRBV19,TGTGCCAGTAGTAAAGCGGGGGGGACCTTTAGCACAGATACGCAGTATTTT,CASSKAGGTFSTDTQYF
TRBD1,once,TRBJ1-4,TRBV5-4,TGTGCCAGCAGCTTAGGGACAGCCAAAAAACTGTTTTTT,CASSLGTAKKLFF
TRBD1,-,TRBJ2-1,TRBV28,TGTGCCAGCAGTGGGCTTTCAGGGGGCTACAATGAGCAGTTCTTC,CASSGLSGGYNEQFF
TRBD2,-,TRBJ2-2,TRBV9,TGTGCCAGCAGCGTATTGGCGGGAGGATTCACCGGGGAGCTGTTTTTT,CASSVLAGGFTGELFF
TRBD1,-,TRBJ2-3,TRBV18,TGTGCCAGCTCACGTGACAGGGGATACGGAGATACGCAGTATTTT,CASSRDRGYGDTQYF
TRBD1,-,TRBJ2-1,TRBV28,TGTGCCAGCAGTTTACCCGGACAGGGGGTCCATGAGCAGTTCTTC,CASSLPGQGVHEQFF
-,-,TRBJ2-5,TRBV11-2,TGTGCCAGCAGCTTAGATCTAGAGACCCAGTACTTC,CASSLDLETQYF
-,-,TRBJ1-3,TRBV10-3,TGTGCCATCAGTGTGACAGGTATCTCTGGAAACACCATATATTTT,CAISVTGISGNTIYF
-,-,TRBJ1-1,TRBV29-1,TGCAGCGCGCGACAGAACATGAACACTGAAGCTTTCTTT,CSARQNMNTEAFF
TRBD2,-,TRBJ2-1,TRBV7-3,TGTGCCAGCAGCGCGACTAGCGGGGTCAATGAGCAGTTCTTC,CASSATSGVNEQFF
-,-,TRBJ1-1,TRBV7-9,TGTGCCAGCAGCCTCGACAGCCAACAGAACACTGAAGCTTTCTTT,CASSLDSQQNTEAFF
TRBD1,once,TRBJ2-7,TRBV6-5,TGTGCCAGCAGTTTTCTCACCGGGACAGGGGGTTACGAGCAGTACTTC,CASSFLTGTGGYEQYF
-,-,TRBJ2-7,TRBV9,TGTGCCAGCAGCGTTACGGGAAGCTCCTACGAGCAGTACTTC,CASSVTGSSYEQYF
-,-,TRBJ2-7,TRBV18,TGTGCCAGCTCACCACCGGACAGTATCACCTACGAGCAGTACTTC,CASSPPDSITYEQYF
TRBD1,few,TRBJ2-2,TRBV2,TGTGCCAGCAGTAGGACAGGGGGCACCGGGGAGCTGTTTTTT,CASSRTGGTGELFF
-,-,TRBJ2-5,TRBV7-2,TGTGCCAGCAGCCGCGGACAGGGAGGGAGAGAGACCCAGTACTTC,CASSRGQGGRETQYF
TRBD1,-,TRBJ1-5,TRBV28,TGTGCCAGCAGTTCACCGCGGACAGGTACAAATCAGCCCCAGCATTTT,CASSSPRTGTNQPQHF
-,-,TRBJ1-3,TRBV5-1,TGCGCCAGCAGCCTCACAGCCTTTCCCGGCGGAAACACCATATATTTT,CASSLTAFPGGNTIYF
TRBD2,-,TRBJ2-2,TRBV6-4,TGTGCCAGCAGCGGGACTAGCGGGACGAACACCGGGGAGCTGTTTTTT,CASSGTSGTNTGELFF
TRBD2,-,TRBJ2-3,TRBV2,TGTGCCAGCAGTGGTAGCGGGCACACAGATACGCAGTATTTT,CASSGSGHTDTQYF
-,once,TRBJ1-6,TRBV9,TGTGCCAGCAGCGTAGATATCGCGGATTCACCCCTCCACTTT,CASSVDIADSPLHF
TRBD2,-,TRBJ2-3,TRBV7-2,TGTGCCAGCAGCTCCCCGTGGACTAGCGGACCAGATACGCAGTATTTT,CASSSPWTSGPDTQYF
-,-,TRBJ1-3,TRBV5-1,TGCGCCAGCAGCCCGCGGGACTTCTCTGGAAACACCATATATTTT,CASSPRDFSGNTIYF
-,-,TRBJ1-2,TRBV7-9,TGTGCCAGCAGCTTAGGGGCCGGGGATGGCTACACCTTC,CASSLGAGDGYTF
-,-,TRBJ2-7,TRBV7-2,TGTGCCAGCAGCTCGATCACGCGGGACGAGCAGTACTTC,CASSSITRDEQYF
-,-,TRBJ2-7,TRBV28,TGTGCCAGCAGTTTATACCGGGGGGCAAGCGAGCAGTACTTC,CASSLYRGASEQYF
TRBD2,-,TRBJ2-3,TRBV7-8,TGTGCCAGCAGCTCCCTGGCGGGGGCAGATACGCAGTATTTT,CASSSLAGADTQYF
TRBD2,-,TRBJ2-7,TRBV11-2,TGTGCCAGCAGCGCGTCTACGGGACTAGCTTACGAGCAGTACTTC,CASSASTGLAYEQYF
-,-,TRBJ1-2,TRBV6-5,TGTGCCAGCAGTTACAGTCTTCAGGCCTACTATGGCTACACCTTC,CASSYSLQAYYGYTF
TRBD2,few,TRBJ2-7,TRBV19,TGTGCCAGTAGTATAGGGACTAGCGGGACCGAGCAGTACTTC,CASSIGTSGTEQYF
TRBD1,-,TRBJ2-7,TRBV15,TGTGCCACCAGCAGAGAGATAGCGGGGACAGGGGCCTACGAGCAGTACTTC,CATSREIAGTGAYEQYF
-,-,TRBJ2-5,TRBV18,TGTGCCAGCTCTCGGAACCACGGGGACCAAGAGACCCAGTACTTC,CASSRNHGDQETQYF
-,-,TRBJ1-5,TRBV28,TGTGCCAGCAGTTTATCTGTTAGCAATCAGCCCCAGCATTTT,CASSLSVSNQPQHF
TRBD1,-,TRBJ2-4,TRBV3-1/TRBV3-2,TGTGCCAGCAGCCCTAGACAGGGGGCGGCCAAAAACATTCAGTACTTC,CASSPRQGAAKNIQYF
-,-,TRBJ2-5,TRBV19,TGTGCCAGTAGCCTACGACGGACGGGCGGCGGGTCCCAGTACTTC,CASSLRRTGGGSQYF
TRBD2,-,TRBJ2-5,TRBV6-6,TGTGCCAGCAGCCGCCCCCAGACTAGCGGACAAGAGACCCAGTACTTC,CASSRPQTSGQETQYF
TRBD1,once,TRBJ1-2,TRBV7-3,TGTGCCAGCAGCCCTGGGACAGGGTTGGTTGGCTACACCTTC,CASSPGTGLVGYTF
-,-,TRBJ1-3,TRBV2,TGTGCCAGCAGGGAGGGGACCTCCTCTGGAAACACCATATATTTT,CASREGTSSGNTIYF